This TCR beta chain was profiled in a study of memory CD4+ T cells and cytomegalovirus serostatus (dated by TCRdb to 2018 to 2020). At the level of the whole study: The cohort comprised about 35 healthy Belgian adults, 9 CMV seropositive and around 25 CMV seronegative. The study sequenced CD4+ memory TCRbeta repertoires of a Belgian cohort with known cytomegalovirus serostatus to replicate a published TCR-based CMV serostatus classifier.

Study-wide conclusions, independent of this receptor: Among the approximately 160 previously reported CMV-associated TCRbeta sequences, 60 to 70 showed up in the CD4+ memory repertoires, with each one found in between one and five individuals. The results were read as suggesting that the CMV-associated TCR signature is, for the most part, present in the CD4+ memory repertoire. Only CD4+CD45RO+ memory cells were sequenced, in contrast to the original study, which included naive and memory CD4+ and CD8+ populations. The original-framework classifier achieved a median bootstrapped AUC of 0.95 with a 95% CI of 0.76-1.00 on the Belgian cohort. For predicting CMV serostatus, the median bootstrapped AUC was approximately 0.95 using the original framework and about 0.9 using a US-trained random forest.

The Quick-DNA Microprep Kit was used to extract genomic DNA from the sorted cells. TCRbeta DNA was amplified with the immunoSEQ hsTCRbeta kit following the manufacturer's protocol. An Illumina MiSeq instrument was used to sequence the TCRbeta libraries. Under the source paper's analysis protocol: After out-of-frame sequences were removed, millions of distinct TCRbeta sequences remained, averaging about 66,813 per individual. Each individual was scored by the count of 150 to 200 previously reported CMV-associated TCRbeta sequences and the total productive distinct TCRbeta count. A beta-binomial model was reimplemented in Python, and scikit-learn random forests with default parameters were trained on data from the US cohort. Classifier performance on the Belgian cohort was reported as the median AUC with percentile confidence intervals calculated over 10,000 bootstrap iterations. Not all clones reach the TCRdb copy of this immuneACCESS table, which keeps in-frame sequences only. Checked studies attribute under half of the gap to unresolved V genes and leave the rest unexplained. That table furnishes V, J and clone size, whereas the DNA furnished D and trimming. Counted in this sample were roughly 56,000 clones; 82% of them appeared once. The ten largest clones capture less than 0.5% of the sample.

A FACSAria II was used to sort memory CD4+ T cells, defined as single viable CD3+CD4+CD8-CD45RO+ cells. CMV serostatus was determined using a Roche Elecsys assay that detects serum IgG against CMV pp150, pp28, p38 and p52. After thawing, total CD4+ T cells were enriched by positive selection with CD4 magnetic microbeads. The samples came from a separate study whose specific focus was interrogating the CD4+ T cell memory repertoire. Peripheral blood mononuclear cells were isolated and cryopreserved according to standard operating procedures, and serum was kept at -80 degrees C. CD3-PerCP (BW264/56), CD4-APC (RPA-T4), CD45RO-PE (UCHT1) and CD8-Pacific Orange (3B5) antibodies were used for staining, and non-viable cells were excluded with Sytox blue. This clone was seen more than once but under ten times. No antigen is known for it. No base quality information exists; no much larger clone differs at one position.

CDR1 and CDR2, per the germline V gene (reference sequence), are GTSNPN and SVGIG. The cysteine opens and the phenylalanine closes a CDR3 of 16 amino acids. Here the CDR3 DNA is all that survives: 48 bases in frame from base 1. The junction shows trimming of 6 bases on V and 1 base on J, and the gene matches do not reach 14 bases of it. The receptor was isolated from an adult in good health and CMV-seronegative. The material sequenced was memory CD4+ T cells from blood. The chain is assembled from TRBV30 and TRBJ1-1; 7 central nucleotides agree with TRBD1. The DNA reads as follows: TGTGCCTGCCTAGGAGGGGGCGCGGGACAGAACACTGAAGCTTTCTTT. The resulting protein is CACLGGGAGQNTEAFF.